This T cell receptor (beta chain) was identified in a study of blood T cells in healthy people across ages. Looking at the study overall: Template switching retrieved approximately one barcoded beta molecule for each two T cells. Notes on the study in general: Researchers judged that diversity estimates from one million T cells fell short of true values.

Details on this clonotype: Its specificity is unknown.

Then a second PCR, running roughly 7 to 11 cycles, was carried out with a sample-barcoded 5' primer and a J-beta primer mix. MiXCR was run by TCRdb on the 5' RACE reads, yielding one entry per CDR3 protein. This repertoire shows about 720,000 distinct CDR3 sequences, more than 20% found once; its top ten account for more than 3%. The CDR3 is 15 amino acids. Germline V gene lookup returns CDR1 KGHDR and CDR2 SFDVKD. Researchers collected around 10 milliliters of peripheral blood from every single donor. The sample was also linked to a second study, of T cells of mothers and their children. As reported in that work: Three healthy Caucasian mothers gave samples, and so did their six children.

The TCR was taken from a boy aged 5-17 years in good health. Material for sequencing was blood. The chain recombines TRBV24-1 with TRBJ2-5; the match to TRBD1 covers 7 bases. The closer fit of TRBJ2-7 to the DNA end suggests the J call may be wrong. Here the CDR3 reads CATSDPNRGLDEQYF. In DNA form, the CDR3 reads TGTGCCACCAGTGACCCTAACAGGGGTCTGGACGAGCAGTACTTC.